Shown below are 21 T cell receptor beta chains from a single sample sequenced in a study of radiotherapy plus CTLA-4 blockade in lung cancer. The repertoire was sequenced with immunoSEQ multiplex PCR; TCRdb's copy has only in-frame clones and lacks some. Counted here are about 25,000 clones, about three quarters occurring once; the ten biggest clones make up about 3.9%. Sequenced material: peripheral blood, taken from a patient treated with radiotherapy plus ipilimumab. Receptors were obtained from a human donor with non-small cell lung cancer who had stable disease on radiotherapy plus ipilimumab.

The chain has TRBV2 and TRBJ2-7; TRBD1 is a possible D gene (5 bases). Germline CDR1 is SNHLY and CDR2 is FYNNEI. The CDR3 spans 18 residues. V was shortened by 4 bases and J by 5 bases, with 27 bases between the two germline ends. CDR3 bases: TGTGCCAGCAGTGGGAAACTTTCTAGTGCGAGGCTGGGGCACGAGCAGTACTTC. Translation gives CASSGKLSSARLGHEQYF.

The chain links TRBV6-5 to TRBJ1-4, with D uncertain. With 6 bases removed from V and 7 bases from J, the gap between germline ends came to 12 bases. CDR3 length equals 13 residues. Germline CDR1 and CDR2: MNHEY and SVGAGI. The chain's CDR3 is CASRVTSGEKLFF. The CDR3 bases are TGTGCCAGCAGGGTAACGTCCGGTGAAAAACTGTTTTTT.

The chain's CDR3 is CASSEERRPGNIQYF. CDR3 nucleotides: TGTGCCAGCAGTGAGGAGCGGCGCCCAGGGAACATTCAGTACTTC. The V and J genes are TRBV2 and TRBJ2-4, with D perhaps being TRBD1 or TRBD2 (5 bases each). The germline gives CDR1 SNHLY, CDR2 FYNNEI. This CDR3 contains 15 residues. V was clipped by 3 bases and J by 7 bases, with 16 bases between them. Based on the CDR3 plus reference TRBV2 and TRBJ2-4, the full variable domain is EPEVTQTPSHQVTQMGQEVILRCVPISNHLYFYWYRQILGQKVEFLVSFYNNEISEKSEIFDDQFSVERPDGSNFTLKIRSTKLEDSAMYFCASSEERRPGNIQYFGAGTRLSVL.

The genes are TRBV5-1 and TRBJ2-3, with D perhaps matching TRBD2 (5 bases). The CDR3 is 14 amino acids. The germline CDR1 and CDR2 sequences are SGHRS and YFSETQ. V was trimmed by 0 bases and J by 4 bases, leaving 9 bases between them. The CDR3 nucleotides are TGCGCCAGCAGCTTGGGGGAGCGTCCAGATACGCAGTATTTT. Translation: CASSLGERPDTQYF.

The V and J genes are TRBV11-2 and TRBJ2-7; D is undetermined. The CDR3 sequence is 15 residues long. The V end was cut by 5 bases, the J end by 8 bases, with 22 bases between. CDR1 and CDR2 (germline): SGHAT, FQNNGV. This CDR3 reads CASSPLRRRALQQYF. The CDR3 DNA reads TGTGCCAGCAGCCCCCTCCGACGACGGGCCCTCCAGCAGTACTTC.

The chain recombines TRBV5-1 with TRBJ2-2, with TRBD1 matching 8 bases. Germline V lookup: CDR1 SGHRS, CDR2 YFSETQ. This CDR3 has 16 amino acids. V was clipped by 3 bases and J by 4 bases; unmatched bases: 8. This CDR3 reads CASSYDRGQGTGELFF. DNA of the CDR3: TGCGCCAGCAGCTATGATAGAGGACAGGGCACCGGGGAGCTGTTTTTT.

The rearrangement links TRBV6-9 to TRBJ2-1; D call uncertain. This CDR3 has 15 residues. In germline, CDR1 is MNHGY, CDR2 SVAAGI. Trimming stripped 1 base from V and 7 bases from J, with 14 bases between. The CDR3 DNA reads as TGTGCCAGCAGTTATTTAAGCGTCGGGCGGAATGAGCAGTTCTTC. Translated, it gives CASSYLSVGRNEQFF.

J is TRBJ1-1 and V is TRBV4-3; TRBD1 matches at 7 bases. Trimming took 8 bases from V and 4 from J; bases not matched to a gene: 7. Germline V gene data show CDR1 as LGHNA and CDR2 as YSLEER. The CDR3 is 13 residues long. DNA for the CDR3: TGCGCCAGCGGGAAAACAGGGGCCACTGAAGCTTTCTTT. As protein: CASGKTGATEAFF.

The chain combines TRBV27 with TRBJ2-1, with D perhaps matching TRBD2 (5 bases). Germline V gene lookup returns CDR1 MNHEY and CDR2 SMNVEV (reference sequence). This CDR3 region has 16 residues. Trimming took off 0 bases at V and 0 bases at J, with 9 bases between the two ends. The CDR3 loop reads CASSLSLGSSYNEQFF. In DNA, the CDR3 is TGTGCCAGCAGTTTATCACTGGGGAGCTCCTACAATGAGCAGTTCTTC.

V and J are TRBV27 and TRBJ1-5, with 9 bases fitting TRBD1. Germline V CDR1 and CDR2: MNHEY, SMNVEV (reference sequence). This CDR3 is built from 17 residues. V dropped 6 bases and J dropped 2; count of bases not matched to a gene: 11. CDR3 amino acids: CASSPGTGNSRNQPQHF. The DNA of the CDR3 is TGTGCCAGCAGCCCCGGGACAGGGAACAGCCGCAATCAGCCCCAGCATTTT.

The chain links TRBV6-6 to TRBJ2-1; 9 nucleotides align to TRBD1. Germline CDR1 and CDR2: MNHNY and SVGAGI (reference sequence). This CDR3 spans 13 amino acids. Trimming took 5 bases from V and 8 from J; bases not matched to a gene: 4. The CDR3 nucleotides read TGTGCCAGCAGTGGGACAGGGAGGGATGAGCAGTTCTTC. Its translation is CASSGTGRDEQFF.

This chain links TRBV29-1 with TRBJ1-5; D gene unclear. Germline CDR1 and CDR2: SQVTM and ANQGSEA. V was clipped by 5 bases and J by 2 bases, with 7 bases between them. The CDR3 has 12 residues. DNA for the CDR3: TGCAGCGTTCGAATGGGCAATCAGCCCCAGCATTTT. It yields the protein CSVRMGNQPQHF.

The chain combines TRBV29-1 with TRBJ1-2, with D tentatively TRBD1 (5 bases). V was trimmed by 4 bases and J by 7 bases, leaving 10 bases between them. In germline, CDR1 is SQVTM, CDR2 ANQGSEA. This CDR3 has 11 residues. The CDR3 DNA reads as TGCAGCGTTGGGGGCGAGGTTGGCTACACCTTC. Its protein product is CSVGGEVGYTF.

The chain has TRBV4-2 and TRBJ1-2, with a possible D match to TRBD1 (5 bases). Germline V CDR1 and CDR2: LGHNA, YNFKEQ. The V end lost 0 bases, the J end lost 4 bases, and 12 bases lay between the germline ends. This CDR3 comprises 15 residues. CDR3 residues: CASSQDTRGGYGYTF. The CDR3 nucleotides read TGTGCCAGCAGCCAAGATACAAGGGGCGGCTATGGCTACACCTTC.

V gene TRBV11-2 combines with J gene TRBJ1-2; no firm D call. The germline V gene encodes CDR1 SGHAT and CDR2 FQNNGV. Trimming removed 3 bases from V and 0 bases from J, with 2 bases in between. CDR3 length equals 12 residues. The CDR3 region is CASSLANYGYTF. In nucleotides, the CDR3 is TGTGCCAGCAGCTTGGCTAACTATGGCTACACCTTC.

The V and J genes are TRBV10-3 and TRBJ2-7; 11 bases map to TRBD2. The germline V gene encodes CDR1 ENHRY and CDR2 SYGVKD. The J segment lost 1 base and the V segment lost 4 bases, leaving 3 bases of the junction unmatched. This CDR3 has 15 residues. The CDR3 here is CAISGGLAESYEQYF. CDR3 bases: TGTGCCATCAGTGGGGGACTAGCGGAATCCTACGAGCAGTACTTC.

The chain combines TRBV14 with TRBJ1-1, with 9 bases that match TRBD1. V lost 0 bases, J lost 5 bases, and 19 bases stayed unmatched. CDR3 length: 20 amino acids. Germline values: CDR1 SGHDN, CDR2 FVKESK. In DNA, the CDR3 is TGTGCCAGCAGCCAAGATCCATACCGGGGGACAGGGAGTAGGGGAACTGAAGCTTTCTTT. Translation gives CASSQDPYRGTGSRGTEAFF.

The J gene is TRBJ1-5, the V gene TRBV19; D might be TRBD1 (5 bases). This CDR3 contains 13 residues. Trimming left V 5 bases short and J 5 bases short, with 10 bases between. From germline, CDR1 is LNHDA and CDR2 SQIVND (reference sequence). The CDR3 region has the DNA TGTGCCAGTAGTCTCAGGGATTATCAGCCCCAGCATTTT. It encodes CASSLRDYQPQHF.

V is TRBV28 and J is TRBJ2-7; no reliable D call. Trimming left V 3 bases short and J 3 bases short, with 6 bases between. The CDR3 runs to 12 residues. CDR1 MDHEN and CDR2 SYDVKM come from the germline V gene. CDR3 region: CASSLWNYEQYF. DNA for the CDR3: TGTGCCAGCAGTTTGTGGAACTACGAGCAGTACTTC. The full variable domain, with the rest looked up from reference TRBV28 and TRBJ2-7, is DVKVTQSSRYLVKRTGEKVFLECVQDMDHENMFWYRQDPGLGLRLIYFSYDVKMKEKGDIPEGYSVSREKKERFSLILESASTNQTSMYLCASSLWNYEQYFGPGTRLTVT.

This clone was seen a single time. The chain links TRBV10-2 to TRBJ2-3, with 12 bases identical to TRBD2. The CDR3 spans 16 residues. The germline V gene encodes CDR1 WSHSY and CDR2 SAAADI. V lost 2 bases and J lost 6; bases outside the gene matches: 6. The CDR3, as DNA: TGCGCCAGCAGTGAGGTCCTAGCGGGAGGGCCGGATACGCAGTATTTT. Protein product: CASSEVLAGGPDTQYF.

This sequence joins TRBV19 and TRBJ1-5; D unresolved. Looked up from germline, CDR1 is LNHDA and CDR2 is SQIVND (reference sequence). There are 15 residues in the CDR3. V lost 3 bases, J lost 0 bases, and 9 bases lay in between. The CDR3 is CASSIPLPSNQPQHF. The CDR3 bases are TGTGCCAGTAGTATTCCCCTACCTAGCAATCAGCCCCAGCATTTT.